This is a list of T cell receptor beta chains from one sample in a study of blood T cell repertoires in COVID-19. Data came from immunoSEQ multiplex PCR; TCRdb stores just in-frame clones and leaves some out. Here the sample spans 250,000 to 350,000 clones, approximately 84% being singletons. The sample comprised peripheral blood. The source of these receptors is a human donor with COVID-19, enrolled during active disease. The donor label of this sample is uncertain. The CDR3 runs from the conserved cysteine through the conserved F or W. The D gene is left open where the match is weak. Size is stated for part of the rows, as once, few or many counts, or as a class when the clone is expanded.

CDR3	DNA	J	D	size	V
CASSLAGTAGNSPLHF	TGTGCCAGCAGCTTAGCGGGGACCGCGGGGAATTCACCCCTCCACTTT	TRBJ1-6	.	.	TRBV7-9
CASSQTGDPYQETQYF	TGTGCCAGCAGTCAGACAGGGGACCCGTACCAAGAGACCCAGTACTTC	TRBJ2-5	TRBD1	.	TRBV11-3
CASSRTGPGGEQFF	TGTGCCAGTAGTCGGACAGGGCCGGGTGGTGAGCAGTTCTTC	TRBJ2-1	TRBD1	.	TRBV19
CASSLSQTAGTGNGYTF	TGCGCCAGCAGCTTAAGCCAGACCGCCGGGACAGGGAATGGCTACACCTTC	TRBJ1-2	TRBD1	.	TRBV5-1
CASSQLRGTSGRRVGSYNEQFF	TGTGCCAGCAGCCAACTTAGGGGGACTAGCGGGAGACGGGTGGGTTCCTACAATGAGCAGTTCTTC	TRBJ2-1	TRBD2	once	TRBV3-1/TRBV3-2
CSVESVAEAFF	TGCAGCGTTGAATCGGTGGCTGAAGCTTTCTTT	TRBJ1-1	.	.	TRBV29-1
CASSEAGDTGELFF	TGCGCCAGCAGTGAGGCGGGAGACACCGGGGAGCTGTTTTTT	TRBJ2-2	TRBD2	.	TRBV10-1
CASSLAAGDSYEQYF	TGCGCCAGCAGCTTGGCGGCAGGGGACTCCTACGAGCAGTACTTC	TRBJ2-7	.	.	TRBV5-1
CASSPRTGLNNQPQHF	TGTGCCAGCAGTCCGCGGACAGGGTTAAACAATCAGCCCCAGCATTTT	TRBJ1-5	TRBD1	.	TRBV28
CASSFSSGNTIYF	TGTGCCAGCAGCTTTTCGTCTGGAAACACCATATATTTT	TRBJ1-3	.	.	TRBV13
CASSISLAGGPYSETQYF	TGTGCCAGTAGTATATCGCTAGCGGGAGGGCCATATAGTGAGACCCAGTACTTC	TRBJ2-5	TRBD2	.	TRBV19
CASSSRNAGGAVNEQYF	TGCGCCAGCAGCTCGCGGAACGCAGGGGGTGCCGTAAACGAGCAGTACTTC	TRBJ2-7	TRBD1	many	TRBV5-1
CASSTRERRHEQFF	TGTGCCAGTAGTACGCGGGAGAGACGGCATGAGCAGTTCTTC	TRBJ2-1	TRBD2	.	TRBV19
CAISGLVDTGELFF	TGTGCCATCAGCGGACTAGTCGACACCGGGGAGCTGTTTTTT	TRBJ2-2	TRBD2	.	TRBV10-3
CASNDRTSGTNEQFF	TGTGCCAGCAACGACAGGACTAGCGGGACCAATGAGCAGTTCTTC	TRBJ2-1	TRBD2	.	TRBV6-5
CASSLAVGNTGELFF	TGTGCCAGTTCACTAGCAGTGGGGAACACCGGGGAGCTGTTTTTT	TRBJ2-2	.	.	TRBV19
CASNLQGAGELFF	TGTGCCAGCAACCTACAGGGGGCCGGGGAGCTGTTTTTT	TRBJ2-2	TRBD1	.	TRBV12-3/TRBV12-4
CASNMGGRGIPYEQYF	TGTGCCAGCAACATGGGCGGCAGGGGGATTCCCTACGAGCAGTACTTC	TRBJ2-7	TRBD1	.	TRBV7-9
CASSLGQSANEKLFF	TGCGCCAGCAGCTTGGGGCAGTCCGCTAATGAAAAACTGTTTTTT	TRBJ1-4	.	.	TRBV5-1
CASSPRTGMHYGYTF	TGTGCCAGTAGTCCAAGGACAGGGATGCACTATGGCTACACCTTC	TRBJ1-2	TRBD1	.	TRBV19
CASSLRLAGEQYF	TGTGCCAGCAGTTTAAGGCTAGCTGGCGAGCAGTACTTC	TRBJ2-7	.	.	TRBV28
CASSGAPAGVGETQYF	TGTGCCAGCAGTGGAGCCCCAGCGGGAGTGGGAGAGACCCAGTACTTC	TRBJ2-5	TRBD2	.	TRBV2
CASSPDRGYEQYF	TGTGCCAGCAGCCCGGACAGGGGCTACGAGCAGTACTTC	TRBJ2-7	TRBD1	.	TRBV2
CASSPIAGGQNEQFF	TGTGCCAGCAGTCCTATAGCGGGAGGGCAGAATGAGCAGTTCTTC	TRBJ2-1	TRBD2	.	TRBV28
CASSLDGDRGEKLFF	TGCGCCAGCAGCTTGGATGGGGACAGGGGTGAAAAACTGTTTTTT	TRBJ1-4	TRBD1	few	TRBV5-1
CASSSTYNSPLHF	TGTGCCAGTAGTTCGACATATAATTCACCCCTCCACTTT	TRBJ1-6	.	few	TRBV19
CASSLAGGGQGYNEQFF	TGTGCCAGCAGCTTAGCGGGGGGGGGACAGGGATACAATGAGCAGTTCTTC	TRBJ2-1	TRBD1	once	TRBV7-2
CASSVDKNTEAFF	TGCGCCAGCAGCGTAGATAAGAACACTGAAGCTTTCTTT	TRBJ1-1	.	.	TRBV5-1
CARKGRGGINQPQHF	TGTGCCCGTAAAGGGCGGGGAGGAATCAATCAGCCCCAGCATTTT	TRBJ1-5	.	few	TRBV5-3
CASSKPPLHQGEQYF	TGTGCCAGCAGTAAACCCCCGCTGCACCAGGGGGAGCAGTACTTC	TRBJ2-7	.	.	TRBV28
CASSATAGGTSYGYTF	TGTGCCAGTAGCGCTACTGCAGGGGGCACTTCGTATGGCTACACCTTC	TRBJ1-2	TRBD1	.	TRBV19
CASSSFGAGRDTGELFF	TGTGCCAGCAGCTCGTTCGGCGCAGGGAGGGACACCGGGGAGCTGTTTTTT	TRBJ2-2	TRBD2	.	TRBV5-6
CASRGLDNSPLHF	TGTGCCAGCAGGGGGCTGGATAATTCACCCCTCCACTTT	TRBJ1-6	.	many	TRBV6-6
CASSLGGNTDTQYF	TGTGCCAGCAGCTTAGGCGGGAACACAGATACGCAGTATTTT	TRBJ2-3	.	.	TRBV7-3
CASSIRDSNQPQHF	TGTGCCAGCAGTATCCGGGATAGCAATCAGCCCCAGCATTTT	TRBJ1-5	.	few	TRBV6-5
CATSDPSRTGDQETQYF	TGTGCCACCAGTGATCCTTCCCGAACAGGGGACCAAGAGACCCAGTACTTC	TRBJ2-5	TRBD1	.	TRBV24-1
CASSSIQGETQYF	TGTGCCAGCTCTTCTATACAGGGGGAGACCCAGTACTTC	TRBJ2-5	TRBD1	.	TRBV18